What follows are 7 T cell receptor beta chains derived from one specimen sequenced in a study of cytomegalovirus exposure and HLA in healthy donors. The PCR employed 60 Vbeta primers together with 13 Jbeta primers. Some clones are missing from TCRdb's copy, which holds only in-frame ones; the method was immunoSEQ multiplex PCR. The sample records about 160,000 clones, approximately 84% being singletons. Sequencing used PBMCs. These receptor sequences come from a young man in good health and CMV-seronegative.

This clone is a singleton in its sample. The CDR3 coding sequence is TGTGCCAGCAGTTACTTTGACAGGGGCAACTCACCCCTCCACTTT. Translated: CASSYFDRGNSPLHF. The chain has TRBV6-5 and TRBJ1-6; 8 bases agree with TRBD1. J gave up 10 bases and V 1 base, and 6 bases lay outside the gene matches. The CDR3 extends over 15 amino acids. Germline CDR1 MNHEY, CDR2 SVGAGI.

Only one count was recorded for this clone. V gene TRBV6-1 combines with J gene TRBJ2-1; 10 bases match TRBD2. The CDR3 contains 17 residues. V dropped 4 bases and J dropped 0; count of bases not matched to a gene: 6. Germline assignment: CDR1 MNHNS and CDR2 SASEGT. The CDR3 region is CASSAISGGRSYNEQFF. CDR3 nucleotides: TGTGCCAGCAGTGCGATTAGCGGGGGGCGCTCCTACAATGAGCAGTTCTTC.

This chain connects TRBV7-6 to TRBJ2-5, with TRBD1 identical over 7 bases. The germline V gene has CDR1 SGHVS and CDR2 FNYEAQ. The CDR3 totals 17 residues. The V and J ends lost 2 bases and 5 bases, in that order; junction bases with no gene match: 14. The CDR3 nucleotides read TGTGCCAGCAGCTTACCCCACGAAGACTGGGACAGCGAGACCCAGTACTTC. Encoded protein: CASSLPHEDWDSETQYF.

This clone was found once. The rearrangement links TRBV19 to TRBJ2-6, with D tentatively TRBD1 (6 bases). Per germline, CDR1 LNHDA and CDR2 SQIVND (reference sequence). The CDR3 runs to 15 residues. Trimming took off 3 bases at V and 4 bases at J, with 10 bases between the two ends. The CDR3 DNA reads TGTGCCAGTAGTATTGAGGGGGAAGGGGCCAACGTCCTGACTTTC. It translates to CASSIEGEGANVLTF.

This rearrangement joins TRBV4-3 to TRBJ2-1; 7 nucleotides line up with TRBD1. CDR1 is LGHNA, CDR2 YSLEER, per germline. The CDR3 consists of 15 residues. J gave up 5 bases and V 1 base, and 5 bases lay outside the gene matches. CDR3 coding DNA: TGCGCCAGCAGCCAAGCAATCGGACAGGACAATGAGCAGTTCTTC. Translated, it gives CASSQAIGQDNEQFF.

The rearrangement joins TRBV18 to TRBJ1-4; 8 bases map to TRBD1. This CDR3 region has 15 residues. V lost 2 bases and J lost 8; bases outside the gene matches: 7. Germline V gene sequence: CDR1 KGHSH, CDR2 LQKENI. The CDR3 reads CASSPADRAGEKLFF. The CDR3 DNA is TGTGCCAGCTCACCAGCGGACAGGGCCGGGGAAAAACTGTTTTTT.

V and J are TRBV19 and TRBJ2-1; 8 nucleotides align to TRBD1. This CDR3 has 19 residues. With 7 bases clipped from V and 4 bases from J, the junction kept 21 bases outside the gene matches. Germline V gene sequence: CDR1 LNHDA, CDR2 SQIVND (reference sequence). The CDR3 sequence: CASKGLGTGSISPYNEQFF. The DNA of the CDR3 is TGTGCCAGTAAGGGCCTCGGGACAGGATCAATTAGTCCTTACAATGAGCAGTTCTTC.